The 15 T cell receptor beta chains given below trace back to one sample, sequenced in a study of identical twins. TCRdb ran MiXCR on the 5' RACE reads and lists one entry per CDR3 protein. Of 690,000 or so distinct CDR3 sequences in the sample, less than 7% were seen once. Sequencing used naive T cells sorted from blood. These receptors were collected from a man between 18 and 29 years old in good health.

This clonotype showed up many times. The chain joins TRBV7-2 to TRBJ2-1; perhaps TRBD2 as D (6 bases). Germline V lookup: CDR1 SGHTA, CDR2 FQGNSA. The CDR3 has 14 amino acids. Trimming shortened V by 5 bases and J by 4 bases, and 12 bases separated the two germline ends. CDR3 region: CASSRSGSYNEQFF. The CDR3 region has the DNA TGTGCCAGCAGCAGAAGCGGGTCTTACAATGAGCAGTTCTTC.

This clonotype showed up many times. The rearrangement joins TRBV20-1 to TRBJ2-7; tentatively, D is TRBD1 or TRBD2 (5 bases each). Germline loops: CDR1 DFQATT, CDR2 SNEGSKA (reference sequence). This CDR3 has 16 amino acids. V was clipped by 0 bases and J by 0 bases, with 15 bases between them. CDR3 DNA: TGCAGTGCTAGAGATCGGGGCAGGCCCGGCTCCTACGAGCAGTACGTC. It translates to CSARDRGRPGSYEQYV.

In its sample, this clonotype was seen a few times. This chain uses TRBV7-6 with TRBJ1-4, with TRBD1 matching 9 bases. The CDR3 extends over 17 amino acids. CDR1 and CDR2 from the germline V gene are SGHVS and FNYEAQ. V shed 4 bases and J 7 bases; nucleotides not matched to a gene: 13. The CDR3 sequence is CASSSSPGTGITEKLFF. The DNA for the CDR3 is TGTGCCAGCAGCTCCAGTCCCGGGACAGGGATTACTGAAAAACTGTTTTTT.

This clonotype was seen repeatedly, ten times or more. The rearrangement links TRBV6-5 to TRBJ2-1, with 7 nucleotides matching TRBD2. The CDR3 is made up of 14 amino acids. The germline gives CDR1 MNHEY, CDR2 SVGAGI. The J segment lost 5 bases and the V segment lost 4 bases, leaving 5 bases of the junction unmatched. Here the CDR3 reads CASSWEGSDNEQFF. The CDR3 coding sequence is TGTGCCAGCAGTTGGGAGGGCTCAGACAATGAGCAGTTCTTC.

This clonotype was detected ten times or more. The chain joins TRBV20-1 to TRBJ2-2; D unresolved. Between the trimmed V and J ends, which lost 3 bases and 2 bases, there was a span of 7 bases. The germline gives CDR1 DFQATT, CDR2 SNEGSKA (reference sequence). CDR3 size: 13 residues. The CDR3: CSASLENTGELFF. DNA of the CDR3: TGCAGTGCTAGTCTCGAAAACACCGGGGAGCTGTTTTTT.

This chain links TRBV7-8 with TRBJ2-1; D gene uncertain. V lost 3 bases to trimming and J lost 0 bases, with 9 bases between them. This CDR3 region has 15 residues. Germline CDR1 SGHVS, CDR2 FQNEAQ. CDR3 in DNA: TGTGCCAGCAGCTTTCAAGAGGTCTCCTACAATGAGCAGTTCTTC. It translates to CASSFQEVSYNEQFF.

This clonotype was counted between two and nine times. The chain carries TRBV11-2 and TRBJ2-1, with 11 positions matching TRBD2. Germline assignment: CDR1 SGHAT and CDR2 FQNNGV. The CDR3 runs to 19 residues. V dropped 7 bases and J dropped 0; count of bases not matched to a gene: 14. DNA of the CDR3: TGTGCCAGCACCCGACCGGGACTAGCGGAAATCCGCTCCTACAATGAGCAGTTCTTC. Amino acids: CASTRPGLAEIRSYNEQFF.

This clonotype came up many times. V gene TRBV12-3 or TRBV12-4 combines with J gene TRBJ1-4; no definite D call. CDR3 size: 18 residues. V was trimmed by 3 bases and J by 2 bases, leaving 19 bases between them. DNA for the CDR3: TGTGCCAGCAGTTTTCGGGGAAGGTTGGGATCGACTAATGAAAAACTGTTTTTT. Translating it yields CASSFRGRLGSTNEKLFF.

At least ten counts were recorded for this clonotype. The V gene is TRBV12-3 or TRBV12-4, the J gene TRBJ2-5; no definite D call. V shed 5 bases and J shed 1 base, with 11 bases lying between them. The CDR3 runs to 14 residues. DNA for the CDR3: TGTGCCAGCAGTATAAGGCCGGTCCAAGAGACCCAGTACTTC. It translates to CASSIRPVQETQYF.

This clonotype was found many times. The chain is built from TRBV12-3 or TRBV12-4 and TRBJ2-4, with 8 bases aligning to TRBD2. The CDR3 is 16 amino acids. J was trimmed by 6 bases and V by 2 bases; bases with no gene match: 9. The chain's CDR3 is CASSLFWTSLRNIQYF. CDR3 DNA sequence: TGTGCCAGCAGTTTATTCTGGACTAGCCTTAGAAACATTCAGTACTTC.

This clonotype has ten or more counts. CDR3 in amino acids: CASSLAWGDEQFF. The CDR3 coding sequence is TGTGCCAGCAGCTTAGCTTGGGGGGACGAGCAGTTCTTC. The chain combines TRBV7-6 with TRBJ2-1; D may be TRBD2 (6 bases). Germline lookup yields CDR1 SGHVS and CDR2 FNYEAQ. The CDR3 totals 13 residues. The V and J ends lost 0 bases and 10 bases respectively, with 10 bases between them.

CDR3 nucleotide sequence: TGCGCCAGCAGCCTCTACATCGGGGAACAGGGGGCAATGGATGGCTACACCTTC. Translating gives CASSLYIGEQGAMDGYTF. The chain uses TRBV4-1 and TRBJ1-2; 9 positions match TRBD1. There are 18 residues in the CDR3. The J segment lost 6 bases and the V segment lost 4 bases, leaving 18 bases of the junction unmatched. The V gene's germline CDR1 is MGHRA and CDR2 YSYEKL.

This clonotype was recorded many times. The V call is TRBV4-1, the J call TRBJ2-2; a possible D gene is TRBD1 (6 bases). V lost 3 bases to trimming and J lost 3 bases, with 14 bases between them. Germline CDR1 MGHRA, CDR2 YSYEKL. The CDR3 length is 16 residues. The CDR3 nucleotides read TGCGCCAGCAGCCATTTTACTCCAGGGGACACCGGGGAGCTGTTTTTT. Residues: CASSHFTPGDTGELFF.

This clonotype was observed a few times. This chain connects TRBV20-1 to TRBJ1-5; D unresolved. Germline V gene sequence: CDR1 DFQATT, CDR2 SNEGSKA (reference sequence). Trimming stripped 0 bases from V and 6 bases from J, with 12 bases between. There are 14 residues in the CDR3. CDR3 bases: TGCAGTGCTAGAGATCTAAAGGGCAGTCAGCCCCAGCATTTT. It specifies CSARDLKGSQPQHF.

This clonotype has a handful of counts. V gene TRBV7-7 combines with J gene TRBJ2-1, with 8 bases that match TRBD1. CDR1 SSHAT and CDR2 FNYEAQ come from the germline V gene (reference sequence). CDR3 length: 16 amino acids. Losses at the gene ends were 5 bases for V and 7 bases for J; bases not matched to a gene: 13. CDR3 sequence: CASSPLGPGQVNEQFF. CDR3 nucleotide sequence: TGTGCCAGCAGCCCGCTAGGGCCGGGACAGGTGAATGAGCAGTTCTTC.